The 2 T cell receptor beta chains given below trace back to one sample, sequenced in a study of T cells in Graves' hyperthyroidism and ophthalmopathy. What was amplified from RNA transcripts were TCR beta CDR3 regions. Using the HTBI primer set, a first-round RT-PCR was run on the TCR CDR3. TCRdb ran MiXCR on the multiplex PCR reads and lists one entry per CDR3 protein. The sample has a few hundred thousand distinct CDR3 sequences; just under 25% are singletons. Sequenced sample: blood. The origin of the receptors is a man aged 50-59 years with Graves' hyperthyroidism.

This rearrangement joins TRBV5-6 to TRBJ2-2, with 9 bases matching TRBD1. The germline gives CDR1 SGHDT, CDR2 YYEEEE. The length of the CDR3 is 15 residues. V trimming: 2 bases; J trimming: 6 bases; junction bases outside the gene matches: 5. CDR3 sequence (DNA): TGTGCCAGCAGCTTCGGGACAGGGTTGGCCGGGGAGCTGTTTTTT. This encodes CASSFGTGLAGELFF.

The J gene is TRBJ2-1, the V gene TRBV5-1; D remains unclear. V was trimmed by 0 bases and J by 0 bases, leaving 13 bases between them. The CDR3 has 17 residues. Germline V gene data show CDR1 as SGHRS and CDR2 as YFSETQ. The DNA of the CDR3 is TGCGCCAGCAGCTTGGGTCCTATAAGTTCCTCCTACAATGAGCAGTTCTTC. Protein: CASSLGPISSSYNEQFF.